This TCR beta chain was sequenced during a study of T cell responses to AZD1222 COVID-19 vaccine. Overall study findings and caveats: Possibly, clonal diversity was underestimated; donors were largely white British and included more females. In all cases, repertoires were sampled only after the peak T cell response. Close to half of all spike-specific TCRs reportedly target regions of the variants that are unmutated. Only 5 to 7 individuals given AZD1222 were seropositive at baseline.

The V end was cut by 2 bases, the J end by 10 bases, with 17 bases between. Germline values: CDR1 SGHDN, CDR2 FVKESK. The CDR3 sequence is 15 residues long. For this clone: Its antigen is still unknown.

Only in-frame clones appear in the TCRdb table, and some are missing; sequencing was by immunoSEQ multiplex PCR. The sample records around 110,000 clones, roughly 87% being singletons. The rearrangement uses TRBV14 and TRBJ1-4, with a weak D call TRBD1 (5 bases). Specimen: peripheral blood, collected on day 0 of AZD1222 vaccination. The TCR sequence derives from an adult in good health. The DNA for the CDR3 is TGTGCCAGCAGCCAACGCGGGCCTGGGGGAGGAAAACTGTTTTTT. This translates into CASSQRGPGGGKLFF.